One sample yielded the 24 T cell receptor beta chains listed below, sequenced in a study of blood T cell repertoires in COVID-19. The protocol was immunoSEQ multiplex PCR, while the TCRdb copy is restricted to in-frame clones and leaves out a portion. The sample has under 200,000 clones; roughly 90% are singletons. The sample comprised peripheral blood. The receptor source for this set is a man aged 18 to 29 with active or convalescent COVID-19.

The CDR3 spells CASSHSVTNEQFF. The CDR3 region has the DNA TGCGCCAGCAGCCACAGTGTGACTAATGAGCAGTTCTTC. J is TRBJ2-1 and V is TRBV4-1; no definite D call. This CDR3 has 13 amino acids. Trimming removed 3 bases at V and 7 bases at J, with 10 bases between. Germline V gene data show CDR1 as MGHRA and CDR2 as YSYEKL.

The CDR3 DNA follows: TGTGCCAGCCATCGGCGGCGGGAGGGATCCGGGGAGCTGTTTTTT. As protein: CASHRRREGSGELFF. The chain employs TRBV5-8 and TRBJ2-2, with 9 bases that match TRBD2. V dropped 7 bases and J dropped 6; count of bases not matched to a gene: 10. Germline assignment: CDR1 SGHTS and CDR2 YDEGEE. This CDR3 spans 15 amino acids.

This clone occurred once. The rearrangement uses TRBV5-1 and TRBJ2-2; D perhaps matches TRBD1 (5 bases). CDR1 and CDR2 from the germline V gene are SGHRS and YFSETQ. CDR3 length: 14 amino acids. Trimming removed 5 bases at V and 3 bases at J, with 11 bases between. CDR3 sequence: CASSVLQDTGELFF. In DNA, the CDR3 is TGCGCCAGCAGTGTTTTACAGGACACCGGGGAGCTGTTTTTT.

This chain links TRBV6-5 with TRBJ1-2; D possibly corresponds to TRBD1 (6 bases). This CDR3 has 16 residues. V lost 0 bases, J lost 1 base, and 12 bases lay in between. The V gene's germline CDR1 is MNHEY and CDR2 SVGAGI. CDR3 protein: CASSYSGSGVNYGYTF. CDR3 nucleotide sequence: TGTGCCAGCAGTTACTCGGGCTCAGGGGTTAACTATGGCTACACCTTC.

The chain combines TRBV7-8 with TRBJ1-6; D is ambiguous. V was trimmed by 6 bases and J by 8 bases, leaving 14 bases between them. This CDR3 comprises 14 residues. Germline lookup yields CDR1 SGHVS and CDR2 FQNEAQ. CDR3 loop: CASRIGVVDSPLHF. The CDR3 DNA reads as TGTGCCAGCAGGATCGGTGTAGTAGATTCACCCCTCCACTTT.

V gene TRBV28 combines with J gene TRBJ1-3, with TRBD1 matching over 12 bases. The germline gives CDR1 MDHEN, CDR2 SYDVKM. The CDR3 runs 16 residues. The V gene end was trimmed by 6 bases and the J gene end by 9 bases; junction bases not matched to a gene: 12. CDR3 sequence reads: CASSSPGTGGAGTIYF. CDR3 in DNA: TGTGCCAGCAGCTCCCCCGGGACAGGGGGCGCGGGCACCATATATTTT.

The CDR3 DNA reads as TGTGCCAGCAGTCCGGGACAGGGCACAGATACGCAGTATTTT. This gives the protein CASSPGQGTDTQYF. This sequence joins TRBV27 and TRBJ2-3; TRBD1 aligns across 8 bases. The CDR3 extends over 14 amino acids. The J segment lost 1 base and the V segment lost 5 bases, leaving 2 bases of the junction unmatched. In germline, CDR1 is MNHEY, CDR2 SMNVEV (reference sequence).

The rearrangement uses TRBV19 and TRBJ1-1; D is unresolved. The germline V gene has CDR1 LNHDA and CDR2 SQIVND (reference sequence). Trimming removed 3 bases from V and 0 bases from J, with 8 bases in between. CDR3 length equals 14 residues. The CDR3 spells CASSMAGMNTEAFF. CDR3 nucleotide sequence: TGTGCCAGTAGTATGGCAGGAATGAACACTGAAGCTTTCTTT. The full variable domain, completed using reference TRBV19 and TRBJ1-1, is DGGITQSPKYLFRKEGQNVTLSCEQNLNHDAMYWYRQDPGQGLRLIYYSQIVNDFQKGDIAEGYSVSREKKESFPLTVTSAQKNPTAFYLCASSMAGMNTEAFFGQGTRLTVV.

Written as DNA, the CDR3 is TGTGCCAGCAGTTTATCAGGGCCGAATGAAGCTTTCTTT. This sequence encodes CASSLSGPNEAFF. The rearrangement joins TRBV28 to TRBJ1-1, with D perhaps TRBD1 (5 bases). Germline assignment: CDR1 MDHEN and CDR2 SYDVKM. V was pared by 1 base and J by 7 bases, with 10 bases between. The CDR3 contains 13 residues.

The chain combines TRBV5-1 with TRBJ1-1; tentatively, D is TRBD1 (5 bases). V lost 3 bases, J lost 4 bases, and 16 bases lay in between. The CDR3 sequence is 15 residues long. Per germline, CDR1 SGHRS and CDR2 YFSETQ. The DNA for the CDR3 is TGCGCCAGCAGCTCCGGGGGGGGTGCAGTCACTGAAGCTTTCTTT. Translation gives CASSSGGGAVTEAFF.

This clone was observed once. The chain uses TRBV18 and TRBJ1-5; the match to TRBD1 covers 9 bases. The CDR3 contains 16 residues. The V gene's germline CDR1 is KGHSH and CDR2 LQKENI. The V segment lost 4 bases and the J segment 6 bases; nucleotides outside the gene matches: 10. CDR3 region: CASSLTGGRVGQPQHF. In DNA, the CDR3 is TGTGCCAGCTCACTAACAGGGGGCCGGGTCGGTCAGCCCCAGCATTTT.

The chain is built from TRBV6-5 and TRBJ1-1, with 9 bases lining up with TRBD1. The ends lost 5 bases at V and 9 bases at J; junction bases unmatched: 13. The CDR3 covers 15 residues. Germline-derived CDR1 and CDR2 are MNHEY and SVGAGI. CDR3 sequence (DNA): TGTGCCAGCAGTCGGACATATCCGGGACAGGGCAAAGCTTTCTTT. It encodes CASSRTYPGQGKAFF.

This chain uses TRBV19 with TRBJ1-2; D gene unclear. The length of the CDR3 is 14 residues. The V end was cut by 5 bases, the J end by 2 bases, with 12 bases between. The germline CDR1 and CDR2 sequences are LNHDA and SQIVND (reference sequence). The CDR3 here is CASSSSGRNYGYTF. In nucleotides, the CDR3 is TGTGCCAGTAGTTCGAGCGGCAGGAACTATGGCTACACCTTC.

A few counts support this clone. This rearrangement joins TRBV7-9 to TRBJ2-7; 9 bases are a match to TRBD1. Germline CDR1 reads SEHNR; CDR2 reads FQNEAQ (reference sequence). The CDR3 is 15 residues long. The junction had 6 bases not matched to a gene; V was cut back by 5 bases and J by 1 base. CDR3 amino acids: CASSPQDRGSYEQYF. The DNA of the CDR3 is TGTGCCAGCAGCCCACAGGACAGGGGATCCTACGAGCAGTACTTC.

The V call is TRBV14, the J call TRBJ1-1; D not resolved. The CDR3 is made up of 15 amino acids. The germline gives CDR1 SGHDN, CDR2 FVKESK. Trimming left V 7 bases short and J 5 bases short, with 20 bases between. The CDR3 region is CASTSDPTTLTEAFF. The DNA for the CDR3 is TGTGCCAGCACTTCCGACCCGACTACATTGACTGAAGCTTTCTTT.

The chain couples TRBV6-5 to TRBJ1-5; 7 bases align to TRBD1. CDR3 length: 15 amino acids. V was clipped by 8 bases and J by 3 bases; unmatched bases: 10. Germline-derived CDR1 and CDR2 are MNHEY and SVGAGI. DNA of the CDR3: TGTGCCAGCCGCAAGGGACAGCGACCCAATCAGCCCCAGCATTTT. It is translated as CASRKGQRPNQPQHF.

The gene calls are TRBV3-1 (or the pseudogene TRBV3-2) and TRBJ1-5; D not certain. The CDR3 is 15 amino acids. The germline CDR1 and CDR2 sequences are LGHDT and YNNKEL (reference sequence). Trimming took 1 base from V and 0 from J, leaving 7 bases between them. The CDR3 loop is CASSQGQNSNQPQHF. The DNA for the CDR3 is TGTGCCAGCAGCCAAGGGCAGAATAGCAATCAGCCCCAGCATTTT.

This clone occurred once. J is TRBJ2-7 and V is TRBV11-2; possible D gene TRBD1, 6 bases. Germline-derived CDR1 and CDR2 are SGHAT and FQNNGV. V was cut by 5 bases and J by 6 bases, with 17 bases left in between. The CDR3 runs to 14 residues. The CDR3 DNA is TGTGCCAGCAGCAAGGACAGCTACTCAGGCGAGCAGTACTTC. The encoded protein is CASSKDSYSGEQYF.

This clone has a count of ten or more. The chain combines TRBV5-4 with TRBJ2-2, with D hard to call. Trimming stripped 1 base from V and 6 bases from J, with 4 bases between. This CDR3 comprises 12 residues. The V gene's germline CDR1 is SGHNT and CDR2 YYREEE (reference sequence). CDR3 nucleotides: TGTGCCAGCAGCTTGATATCCGGGGAGCTGTTTTTT. Translation: CASSLISGELFF.

V gene TRBV5-4 combines with J gene TRBJ1-1; D gene unclear. Deletions cut 0 bases from V and 3 bases from J, with 9 bases between. CDR1 and CDR2 from the germline V gene are SGHNT and YYREEE (reference sequence). The CDR3 runs to 14 residues. CDR3: CASSLASEDTEAFF. CDR3 DNA: TGTGCCAGCAGCTTGGCCTCGGAGGACACTGAAGCTTTCTTT.

The chain carries TRBV6-1 and TRBJ1-3, with D unclear. Trimming removed 1 base from V and 4 bases from J, with 11 bases in between. Per germline, CDR1 MNHNS and CDR2 SASEGT. The CDR3 loop spans 15 amino acids. The CDR3 DNA sequence: TGTGCCAGCAGTGAAGGTCAGGCGTACGGAAACACCATATATTTT. The encoded protein is CASSEGQAYGNTIYF.

This rearrangement joins TRBV30 to TRBJ1-1; D not certain. Germline CDR1 and CDR2: GTSNPN and SVGIG (reference sequence). V gave up 0 bases and J gave up 4 bases, with 21 bases separating them. The CDR3 spans 17 residues. DNA for the CDR3: TGTGCCTGGAGTGTACCCCATTCGGGTCTCCCGGTCACTGAAGCTTTCTTT. The encoded protein is CAWSVPHSGLPVTEAFF.

The chain has TRBV5-1 and TRBJ2-5, with 10 positions matching TRBD2. The junction had 7 bases not matched to a gene; V was cut back by 0 bases and J by 5 bases. The CDR3 is 16 amino acids. From germline, CDR1 is SGHRS and CDR2 YFSETQ. The CDR3 coding sequence is TGCGCCAGCAGCTTGGTCGGGGCTAGCGGGGGTGAGACCCAGTACTTC. Translation gives CASSLVGASGGETQYF.

The rearrangement uses TRBV5-1 and TRBJ1-3, with D possibly being TRBD1 (5 bases). The ends were cut back, 4 bases at V and 6 bases at J, with 11 bases in the middle. The CDR3 extends over 13 amino acids. The V gene's germline CDR1 is SGHRS and CDR2 YFSETQ. The CDR3 here is CASSPGGENTIYF. In DNA, the CDR3 is TGCGCCAGCAGCCCCGGGGGTGAAAACACCATATATTTT.